The 25 T cell receptor beta chains below all came from one sample that was sequenced in a study of response to subunit inactivated influenza vaccine. Each CDR3 protein gets one entry after TCRdb re-called the RT-PCR reads with MiXCR. This table holds fewer than 350,000 distinct CDR3 sequences, just over 20% found once. Sequencing was performed on PBMCs from blood, taken less than 22 months after vaccination. The receptors here all came from a man in his fifties or sixties who received an inactivated influenza vaccine.

This clonotype was seen many times. The chain employs TRBV12-3 or TRBV12-4 and TRBJ1-4; D gene ambiguous. The CDR3 consists of 11 residues. V was shortened by 8 bases and J by 10 bases, with 11 bases between the two germline ends. CDR3 residues: CASQNVGKLFF. Here the CDR3 DNA reads TGTGCCAGCCAAAACGTTGGAAAACTGTTTTTT.

This clonotype was seen a few times. The chain combines TRBV7-2 with TRBJ2-1, with 9 bases matching TRBD1. The germline gives CDR1 SGHTA, CDR2 FQGNSA. The V segment lost 0 bases and the J segment 6 bases; nucleotides outside the gene matches: 3. This CDR3 has 15 amino acids. CDR3 bases: TGTGCCAGCAGCTTAGCCCGGACAGGGGCCAATGAGCAGTTCTTC. Translation: CASSLARTGANEQFF.

The chain joins TRBV5-1 to TRBJ2-5, with a possible D match to TRBD1 (6 bases). The germline V gene encodes CDR1 SGHRS and CDR2 YFSETQ. The CDR3 has 15 residues. V lost 4 bases and J 2 bases, leaving 15 bases between the germline ends. The CDR3 sequence is CASSVFDRTQETQYF. DNA of the CDR3: TGCGCCAGCAGCGTATTTGACAGGACGCAAGAGACCCAGTACTTC.

This clonotype was observed a handful of times. J is TRBJ1-2 and V is TRBV2; a possible D gene is TRBD1 (6 bases). V lost 2 bases and J lost 3, with 13 bases in between. Germline CDR1 is SNHLY and CDR2 is FYNNEI. The CDR3 consists of 15 residues. The DNA of the CDR3 is TGTGCCAGCAGTGAATATTCCGGACAGTACTATGGCTACACCTTC. It translates to CASSEYSGQYYGYTF. Complete variable domain (other parts from reference TRBV2 and TRBJ1-2): EPEVTQTPSHQVTQMGQEVILRCVPISNHLYFYWYRQILGQKVEFLVSFYNNEISEKSEIFDDQFSVERPDGSNFTLKIRSTKLEDSAMYFCASSEYSGQYYGYTFGSGTRLTVV.

This chain links TRBV4-3 with TRBJ2-2, with TRBD1 matching over 9 bases. Losses at the gene ends were 2 bases for V and 3 bases for J; bases not matched to a gene: 4. The CDR3 runs 16 residues. CDR1 is LGHNA, CDR2 YSLEER, per germline. Written as DNA, the CDR3 is TGCGCCAGCAGCCAATCGGGACAGGGACACACCGGGGAGCTGTTTTTT. Protein: CASSQSGQGHTGELFF.

This chain links TRBV7-2 with TRBJ2-5; D not certain. V shed 1 base and J shed 5 bases, with 11 bases lying between them. CDR3 length: 14 residues. Germline CDR1 and CDR2: SGHTA and FQGNSA. The CDR3 protein is CASSLDLIGETQYF. Written as DNA, the CDR3 is TGTGCCAGCAGCTTAGATCTGATAGGGGAGACCCAGTACTTC.

The chain has TRBV20-1 and TRBJ1-1; D uncertain. V lost 3 bases, J lost 4 bases, and 12 bases lay in between. Germline V gene sequence: CDR1 DFQATT, CDR2 SNEGSKA (reference sequence). This CDR3 has 13 amino acids. CDR3 bases: TGCAGTGCTAGTCTGGGTGGCTTCACTGAAGCTTTCTTT. This sequence encodes CSASLGGFTEAFF.

This clonotype was seen a few times. The chain recombines TRBV20-1 with TRBJ1-5; D is ambiguous. The CDR3 extends over 14 amino acids. Per the germline V gene, CDR1 is DFQATT and CDR2 is SNEGSKA (reference sequence). Trimming stripped 3 bases from V and 0 bases from J, with 9 bases between. CDR3: CSARDTYSNQPQHF. DNA for the CDR3: TGCAGTGCTAGGGATACCTATAGCAATCAGCCCCAGCATTTT.

Here the CDR3 reads CASSYSREGNQPQHF. The CDR3 nucleotides read TGTGCCAGCAGTTACAGCAGGGAGGGGAATCAGCCCCAGCATTTT. This rearrangement joins TRBV6-5 to TRBJ1-5; tentatively, D is TRBD1 (5 bases). Germline V gives CDR1 MNHEY, CDR2 SVGAGI. The germline V and J ends were trimmed by 2 bases and 4 bases, with 12 bases remaining between them. The CDR3 extends over 15 amino acids.

The genes are TRBV7-9 and TRBJ1-6; no reliable D call. Per the germline V gene, CDR1 is SEHNR and CDR2 is FQNEAQ (reference sequence). The CDR3 runs 12 residues. V lost 5 bases and J lost 5, with 4 bases in between. The CDR3 bases are TGTGCCAGCAGCCGGGATAATTCACCCCTCCACTTT. It specifies CASSRDNSPLHF.

For the CDR3, the DNA is TGCGCCAGCAGCTACTGGATCCCAGAGACCCAGTACTTC. This translates into CASSYWIPETQYF. The chain combines TRBV4-1 with TRBJ2-5; D gene unclear. Trimming removed 5 bases at V and 4 bases at J, with 11 bases between. CDR1 and CDR2 (germline): MGHRA, YSYEKL. CDR3 size: 13 residues.

The chain links TRBV10-3 to TRBJ2-1; D remains ambiguous. Between the trimmed V and J ends, which lost 4 bases and 8 bases, there was a span of 12 bases. Germline CDR1 is ENHRY and CDR2 is SYGVKD. The CDR3 is made up of 13 amino acids. CDR3 nucleotides: TGTGCCATCAGTGGGCCACTCAGAGATGAGCAGTTCTTC. Its protein is CAISGPLRDEQFF.

The chain employs TRBV5-1 and TRBJ2-3; 8 bases fit TRBD2. The germline CDR1 and CDR2 sequences are SGHRS and YFSETQ. V dropped 0 bases and J dropped 2; count of bases not matched to a gene: 2. This CDR3 contains 15 residues. The CDR3 sequence: CASSLERGNTDTQYF. The CDR3 DNA reads as TGCGCCAGCAGCTTGGAGCGGGGGAACACAGATACGCAGTATTTT.

V gene TRBV5-1 combines with J gene TRBJ1-2, with 7 bases aligning to TRBD1. Germline V gives CDR1 SGHRS, CDR2 YFSETQ. The CDR3 has 12 amino acids. V shed 4 bases, J shed 8 bases, and the junction held 5 bases outside the gene matches. The CDR3 sequence: CASSNDRAGYTF. The CDR3 DNA sequence: TGCGCCAGCAGCAACGACAGGGCGGGCTACACCTTC.

The chain couples TRBV3-1 to TRBJ2-5; D could derive from TRBD1 or TRBD2 (6 bases each). This CDR3 is 17 amino acids long. Germline V gene data show CDR1 as LGHDT and CDR2 as YNNKEL (reference sequence). V was pared by 0 bases and J by 1 base, with 15 bases between. The CDR3 loop is CASSQDLGGGTQETQYF. As DNA, the CDR3 is TGTGCCAGCAGCCAAGATTTAGGGGGAGGAACCCAAGAGACCCAGTACTTC.

The genes are TRBV30 and TRBJ1-5, with D perhaps matching TRBD1 (5 bases). Per the germline V gene, CDR1 is GTSNPN and CDR2 is SVGIG (reference sequence). Trimming removed 0 bases at V and 3 bases at J, with 9 bases between. The CDR3 has 14 residues. The CDR3 nucleotides read TGTGCCTGGAGTGTTGGGACTCTCAATCAGCCCCAGCATTTT. This gives the protein CAWSVGTLNQPQHF.

This clonotype was counted only a few times. This chain joins TRBV7-2 and TRBJ1-2, with TRBD1 identical over 11 bases. Trimming took 4 bases from V and 3 from J; bases not matched to a gene: 4. CDR1 and CDR2 (germline): SGHTA, FQGNSA. The CDR3 consists of 15 residues. Written as DNA, the CDR3 is TGTGCCAGCAGCTACCGGACAGGGGGCGACTATGGCTACACCTTC. Translation gives CASSYRTGGDYGYTF.

The table lists this clonotype with a few counts. This chain joins TRBV20-1 and TRBJ1-5; 12 positions agree with TRBD1. CDR1 is DFQATT, CDR2 SNEGSKA, per germline (reference sequence). Trimming at V came to 3 bases and at J to 7 bases, leaving 7 bases not matched to a gene. This CDR3 contains 15 residues. The CDR3 bases are TGCAGTGCTAGTTCGGGACAGGGGGCTAGGCAGCCCCAGCATTTT. Translating gives CSASSGQGARQPQHF.

The chain employs TRBV7-2 and TRBJ2-5; TRBD2 matches at 8 bases. The CDR3 runs 14 residues. J gave up 3 bases and V 3 bases, and 3 bases lay outside the gene matches. In germline, CDR1 is SGHTA, CDR2 FQGNSA. CDR3 nucleotide sequence: TGTGCCAGCAGCTTCCCGGGACTAGAAGAGACCCAGTACTTC. It codes for CASSFPGLEETQYF.

The genes are TRBV5-1 and TRBJ2-3; 7 positions agree with TRBD2. The CDR3 runs to 14 residues. Per germline, CDR1 SGHRS and CDR2 YFSETQ. Trimming at V came to 2 bases and at J to 2 bases, leaving 2 bases not matched to a gene. This CDR3 reads CASSLAGTTDTQYF. CDR3 sequence (DNA): TGCGCCAGCAGCTTAGCGGGGACCACAGATACGCAGTATTTT.

About this clonotype: A much larger clone lies a single base off, so this may be a read error. This sequence joins TRBV11-2 and TRBJ2-1, with D uncertain. The germline V gene encodes CDR1 SGHAT and CDR2 FQNNGV. Trimming took off 3 bases at V and 15 bases at J, with 15 bases between the two ends. This CDR3 comprises 12 residues. Written as DNA, the CDR3 is TGTGCCAGCAGCTTTTTACAGTCCGAACCGTTCTTC. It encodes CASSFLQSEPFF.

This clonotype was found once. The genes are TRBV21-1 and TRBJ1-6; the D call in the table, TRBD1, was not verified against the DNA. TRBV21-1 counts as a pseudogene. The CDR3 is 20 amino acids. The CDR3 DNA sequence: TGTGCCAGCAGCAAAGCCTGGTACAGGGCCTTGAGCTCCTATAATTCACCCCTCCACTTT. This codes for CASSKAWYRALSSYNSPLHF.

At least ten counts were recorded for this clonotype. The chain couples TRBV5-1 to TRBJ1-1; 8 bases line up with TRBD1. Germline V CDR1 and CDR2: SGHRS, YFSETQ. The ends lost 3 bases at V and 5 bases at J; junction bases unmatched: 9. CDR3 length: 15 amino acids. CDR3 DNA: TGCGCCAGCAGCTCGGAGACAGGGGTTGGGACTGAAGCTTTCTTT. It yields the protein CASSSETGVGTEAFF.

Ten or more counts support this clonotype. This chain uses TRBV28 with TRBJ1-5; D is uncertain. Trimming left V 2 bases short and J 3 bases short, with 14 bases between. Germline CDR1 and CDR2: MDHEN and SYDVKM. This CDR3 has 16 residues. CDR3 sequence: CASSLVGFRANQPQHF. CDR3 DNA: TGTGCCAGCAGTTTAGTGGGGTTTAGGGCCAATCAGCCCCAGCATTTT.

This clonotype appeared a few times. This rearrangement joins TRBV4-1 to TRBJ1-1; no clear D gene. The CDR3 consists of 14 residues. Per the germline V gene, CDR1 is MGHRA and CDR2 is YSYEKL. The V end was cut by 6 bases, the J end by 0 bases, with 11 bases between. The CDR3 spells CASSRVIMNTEAFF. CDR3 nucleotide sequence: TGCGCCAGCAGTCGCGTCATTATGAACACTGAAGCTTTCTTT.